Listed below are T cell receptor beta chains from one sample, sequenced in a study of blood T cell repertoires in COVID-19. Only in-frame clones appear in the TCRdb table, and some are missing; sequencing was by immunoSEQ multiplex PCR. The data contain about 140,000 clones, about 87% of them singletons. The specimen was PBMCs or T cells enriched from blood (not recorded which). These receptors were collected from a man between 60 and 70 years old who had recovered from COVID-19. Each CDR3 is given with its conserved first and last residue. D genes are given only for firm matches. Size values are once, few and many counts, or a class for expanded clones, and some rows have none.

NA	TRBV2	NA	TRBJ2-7	CASSGGNTYEQYF	TGTGCCAGCAGTGGCGGCAATACCTACGAGCAGTACTTC
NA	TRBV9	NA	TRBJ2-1	CASSVAISSYNEQFF	TGTGCCAGCAGCGTAGCCATTAGCTCCTACAATGAGCAGTTCTTC
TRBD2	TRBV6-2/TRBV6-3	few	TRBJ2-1	CASSPLGLAGGAGEQFF	TGTGCCAGCAGTCCCTTAGGACTAGCGGGAGGGGCGGGGGAGCAGTTCTTC
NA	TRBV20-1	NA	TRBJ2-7	CSASVHYEQYF	TGCAGTGCTAGTGTACATTACGAGCAGTACTTC
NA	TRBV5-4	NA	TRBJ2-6	CASSQGPRQAISGANVLTF	TGTGCCAGCAGCCAGGGGCCCCGCCAGGCGATCTCTGGGGCCAACGTCCTGACTTTC
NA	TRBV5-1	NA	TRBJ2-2	CASSLVGSLNTGELFF	TGCGCCAGCAGCTTGGTGGGCAGCTTGAACACCGGGGAGCTGTTTTTT
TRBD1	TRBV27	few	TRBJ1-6	CASSDRGGSPLHF	TGTGCCAGCAGTGACAGGGGGGGATCACCCCTCCACTTT
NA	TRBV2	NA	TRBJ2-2	CASSYTGTGELFF	TGTGCCAGCAGTTACACAGGAACCGGGGAGCTGTTTTTT
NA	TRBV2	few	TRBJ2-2	CASSEIRRQTGELFF	TGTGCCAGCAGTGAAATAAGGAGGCAGACCGGGGAGCTGTTTTTT
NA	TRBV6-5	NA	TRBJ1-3	CASGGISGNTIYF	TGTGCCAGCGGGGGGATTTCTGGAAACACCATATATTTT
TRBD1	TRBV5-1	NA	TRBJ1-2	CASGLRTGVYGYTF	TGCGCCAGCGGACTTCGGACAGGGGTTTACGGCTACACCTTC
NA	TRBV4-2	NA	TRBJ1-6	CASSQEGSSYNSPLHF	TGTGCCAGCAGCCAAGAGGGGAGCTCCTATAATTCACCCCTCCACTTT
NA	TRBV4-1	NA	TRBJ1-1	CASSPRLAVNTEAFF	TGCGCCAGCAGCCCTCGACTGGCGGTGAACACTGAAGCTTTCTTT
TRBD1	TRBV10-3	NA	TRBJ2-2	CAISVQGANTGELFF	TGTGCCATCAGTGTCCAGGGGGCGAACACCGGGGAGCTGTTTTTT
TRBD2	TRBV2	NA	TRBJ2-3	CASRASGSTQYF	TGTGCCAGCAGGGCTAGCGGGAGTACGCAGTATTTT
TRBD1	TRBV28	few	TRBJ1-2	CASRGQSRYGYTF	TGTGCCAGCAGGGGACAGTCTCGCTATGGCTACACCTTC
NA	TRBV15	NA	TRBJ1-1	CATSRSRNTEAFF	TGTGCCACCAGCAGGTCCAGGAACACTGAAGCTTTCTTT
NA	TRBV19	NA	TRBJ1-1	CASSVRVRSTEAFF	TGTGCCAGTAGTGTGAGGGTTCGGAGCACTGAAGCTTTCTTT
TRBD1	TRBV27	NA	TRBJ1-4	CASSPFTGAGLKLFF	TGTGCCAGCAGTCCATTCACAGGGGCTGGTTTGAAACTGTTTTTT
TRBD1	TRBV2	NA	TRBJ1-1	CASGTGEASSTEAFF	TGTGCCAGCGGAACAGGGGAGGCCTCAAGCACTGAAGCTTTCTTT
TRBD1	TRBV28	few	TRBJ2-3	CASSFTGDRTDTQYF	TGTGCCAGCAGTTTTACAGGGGACCGCACAGATACGCAGTATTTT
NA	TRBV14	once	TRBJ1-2	CASSQDRGNYGYTF	TGTGCCAGCAGCCAAGACAGGGGTAACTATGGCTACACCTTC
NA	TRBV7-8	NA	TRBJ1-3	CASQRRPTSGNTIYF	TGTGCCAGCCAGCGACGGCCAACATCTGGAAACACCATATATTTT
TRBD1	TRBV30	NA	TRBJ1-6	CAWSPQGGGNSPLHF	TGTGCCTGGAGTCCACAGGGGGGAGGTAATTCACCCCTCCACTTT
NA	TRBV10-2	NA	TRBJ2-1	CASSAPGNEQFF	TGCGCCAGCAGTGCTCCGGGCAATGAGCAGTTCTTC
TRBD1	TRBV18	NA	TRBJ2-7	CASSPPGQGPTHYEQYF	TGTGCCAGCTCACCACCCGGACAGGGGCCCACCCACTACGAGCAGTACTTC